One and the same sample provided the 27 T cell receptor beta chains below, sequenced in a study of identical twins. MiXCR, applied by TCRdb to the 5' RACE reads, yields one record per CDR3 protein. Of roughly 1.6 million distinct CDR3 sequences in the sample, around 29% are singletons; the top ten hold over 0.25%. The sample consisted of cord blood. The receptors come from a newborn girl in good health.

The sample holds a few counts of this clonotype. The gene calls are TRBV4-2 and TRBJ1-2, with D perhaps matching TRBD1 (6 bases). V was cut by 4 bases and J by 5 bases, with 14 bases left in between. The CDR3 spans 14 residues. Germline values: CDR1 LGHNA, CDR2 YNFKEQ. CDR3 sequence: CASSPRTETYGYTF. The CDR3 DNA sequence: TGTGCCAGCAGCCCGCGGACAGAGACATATGGCTACACCTTC.

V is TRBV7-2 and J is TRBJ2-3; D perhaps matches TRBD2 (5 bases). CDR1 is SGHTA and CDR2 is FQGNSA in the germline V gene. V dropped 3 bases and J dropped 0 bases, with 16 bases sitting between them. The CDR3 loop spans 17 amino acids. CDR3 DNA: TGTGCCAGCAGCTTGTTCCGAGCGGTACCTAGCACAGATACGCAGTATTTT. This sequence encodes CASSLFRAVPSTDTQYF.

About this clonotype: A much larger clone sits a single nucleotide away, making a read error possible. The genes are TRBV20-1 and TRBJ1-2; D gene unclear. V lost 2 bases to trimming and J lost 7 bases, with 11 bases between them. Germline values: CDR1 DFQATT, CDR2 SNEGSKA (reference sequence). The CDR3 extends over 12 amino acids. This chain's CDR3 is CSARFVRRGYTF. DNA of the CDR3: TGCAGTGCTAGATTCGTGCGGCGTGGCTACACCTTC.

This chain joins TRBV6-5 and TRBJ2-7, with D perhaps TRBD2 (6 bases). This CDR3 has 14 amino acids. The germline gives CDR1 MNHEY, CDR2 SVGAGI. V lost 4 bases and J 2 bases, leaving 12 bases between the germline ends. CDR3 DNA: TGTGCCAGCAGTTGGGGGGACCTTACCTACGAGCAGTACTTC. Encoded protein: CASSWGDLTYEQYF.

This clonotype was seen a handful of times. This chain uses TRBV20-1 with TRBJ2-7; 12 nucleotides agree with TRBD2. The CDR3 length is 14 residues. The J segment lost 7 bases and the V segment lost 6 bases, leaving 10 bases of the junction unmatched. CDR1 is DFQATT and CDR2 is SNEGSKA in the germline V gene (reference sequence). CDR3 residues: CSALLAGGPGEQYF. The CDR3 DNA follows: TGCAGTGCCCTGCTAGCGGGGGGGCCAGGTGAGCAGTACTTC.

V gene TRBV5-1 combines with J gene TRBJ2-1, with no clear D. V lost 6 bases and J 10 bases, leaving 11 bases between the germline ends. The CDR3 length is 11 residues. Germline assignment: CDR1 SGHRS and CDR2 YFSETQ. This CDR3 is CASNLGREQFF. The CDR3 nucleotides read TGCGCCAGCAATTTAGGGCGGGAGCAGTTCTTC.

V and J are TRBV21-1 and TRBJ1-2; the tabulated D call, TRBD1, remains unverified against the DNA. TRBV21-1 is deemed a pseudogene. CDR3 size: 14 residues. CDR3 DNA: TGTGCCAGCAGCAAAGATCAGGGGGTACAAGGCTACACCTTC. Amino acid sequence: CASSKDQGVQGYTF.

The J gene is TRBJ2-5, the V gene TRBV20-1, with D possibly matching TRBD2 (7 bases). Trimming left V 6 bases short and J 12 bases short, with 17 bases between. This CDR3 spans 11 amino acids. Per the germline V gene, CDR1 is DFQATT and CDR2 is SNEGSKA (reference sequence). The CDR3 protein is CSAGRDKWEYF. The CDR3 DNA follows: TGCAGTGCGGGGAGGGACAAGTGGGAGTACTTC.

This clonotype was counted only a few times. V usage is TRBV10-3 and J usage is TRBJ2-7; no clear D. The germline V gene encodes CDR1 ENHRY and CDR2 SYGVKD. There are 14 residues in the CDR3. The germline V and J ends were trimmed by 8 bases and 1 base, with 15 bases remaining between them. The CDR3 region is CAIGGAERSYEQYF. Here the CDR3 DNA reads TGTGCCATCGGTGGTGCAGAACGTTCCTACGAGCAGTACTTC.

The CDR3, as DNA: TGTGCCAGCAGTTTAGCGCATGGACTAGCGAGCGCAGATACGCAGTATTTT. Amino acid sequence: CASSLAHGLASADTQYF. The V call is TRBV12-3 or TRBV12-4, the J call TRBJ2-3, with 9 bases fitting TRBD2. V shed 0 bases, J shed 4 bases, and the junction held 8 bases outside the gene matches. This CDR3 comprises 17 residues.

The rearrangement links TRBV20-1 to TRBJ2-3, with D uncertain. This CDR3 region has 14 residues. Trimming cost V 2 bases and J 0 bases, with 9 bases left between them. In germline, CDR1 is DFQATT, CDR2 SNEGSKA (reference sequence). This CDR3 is CSARRPASTDTQYF. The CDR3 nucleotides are TGCAGTGCTAGACGACCTGCTAGCACAGATACGCAGTATTTT.

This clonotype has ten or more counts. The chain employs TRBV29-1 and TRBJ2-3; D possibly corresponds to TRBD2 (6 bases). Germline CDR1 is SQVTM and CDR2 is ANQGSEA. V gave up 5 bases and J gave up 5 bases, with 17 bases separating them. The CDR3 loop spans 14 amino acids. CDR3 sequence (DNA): TGCAGCGTTTTCACTGCTCGGGGGAGAGATACGCAGTATTTT. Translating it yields CSVFTARGRDTQYF.

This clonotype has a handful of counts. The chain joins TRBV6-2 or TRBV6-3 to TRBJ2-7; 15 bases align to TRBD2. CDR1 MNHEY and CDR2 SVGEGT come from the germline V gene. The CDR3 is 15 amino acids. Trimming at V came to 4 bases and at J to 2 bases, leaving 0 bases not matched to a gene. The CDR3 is CASSWTSGRAYEQYF. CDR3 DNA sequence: TGTGCCAGCAGTTGGACTAGCGGGAGGGCCTACGAGCAGTACTTC.

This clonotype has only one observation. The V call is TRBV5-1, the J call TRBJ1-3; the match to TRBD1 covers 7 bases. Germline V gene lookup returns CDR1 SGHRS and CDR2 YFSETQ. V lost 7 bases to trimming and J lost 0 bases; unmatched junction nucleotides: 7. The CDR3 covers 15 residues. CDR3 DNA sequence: TGCGCCAGCTCATGGACAGGCCCCTCTGGAAACACCATATATTTT. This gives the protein CASSWTGPSGNTIYF.

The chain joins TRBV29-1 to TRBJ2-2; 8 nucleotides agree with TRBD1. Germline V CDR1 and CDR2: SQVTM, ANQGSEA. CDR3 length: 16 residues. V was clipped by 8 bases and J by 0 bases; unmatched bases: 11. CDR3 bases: TGCAGCTTCCGAGACAGGGGACCCGCGAACACCGGGGAGCTGTTTTTT. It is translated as CSFRDRGPANTGELFF.

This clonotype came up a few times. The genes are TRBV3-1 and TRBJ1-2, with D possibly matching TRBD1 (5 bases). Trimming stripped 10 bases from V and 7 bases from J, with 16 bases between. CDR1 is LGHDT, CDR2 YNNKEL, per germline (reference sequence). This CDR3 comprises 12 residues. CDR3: CATTSAQGGYTF. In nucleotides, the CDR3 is TGTGCCACCACCTCGGCGCAGGGTGGCTACACCTTC.

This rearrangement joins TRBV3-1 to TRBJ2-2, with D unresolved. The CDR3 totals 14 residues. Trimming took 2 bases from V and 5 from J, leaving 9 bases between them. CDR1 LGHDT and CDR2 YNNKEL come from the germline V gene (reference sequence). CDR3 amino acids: CASSQRAVTGELFF. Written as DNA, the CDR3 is TGTGCCAGCAGCCAACGGGCGGTAACCGGGGAGCTGTTTTTT.

This CDR3 reads CASVQGTDWGSYEQYF. The CDR3 region has the DNA TGTGCCAGCGTTCAAGGGACGGACTGGGGGTCTTACGAGCAGTACTTC. The rearrangement uses TRBV28 and TRBJ2-4; D might be TRBD1 or TRBD2, each matching 5 bases. The assigned J gene may be wrong: the sequence end matches TRBJ2-7 better. CDR3 length: 16 residues. The germline V gene has CDR1 MDHEN and CDR2 SYDVKM.

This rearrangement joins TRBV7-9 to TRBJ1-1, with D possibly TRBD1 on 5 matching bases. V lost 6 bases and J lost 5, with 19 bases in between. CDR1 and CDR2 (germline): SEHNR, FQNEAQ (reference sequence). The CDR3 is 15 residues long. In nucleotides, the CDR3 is TGTGCCAGCAGATTGGTTGACAGCGAGGGGACTGAAGCTTTCTTT. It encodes CASRLVDSEGTEAFF.

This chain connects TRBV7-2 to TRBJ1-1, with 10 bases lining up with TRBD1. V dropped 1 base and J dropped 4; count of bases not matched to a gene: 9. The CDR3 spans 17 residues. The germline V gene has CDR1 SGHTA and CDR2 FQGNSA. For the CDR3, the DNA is TGTGCCAGCAGCTTAGTTAGTCTCCGGACAGGGGGCACTGAAGCTTTCTTT. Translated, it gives CASSLVSLRTGGTEAFF.

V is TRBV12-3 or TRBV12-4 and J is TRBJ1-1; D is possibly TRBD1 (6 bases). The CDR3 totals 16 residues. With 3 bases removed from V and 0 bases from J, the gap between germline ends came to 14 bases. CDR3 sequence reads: CASSLGGAGMNTEAFF. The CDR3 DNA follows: TGTGCCAGCAGTTTGGGGGGGGCGGGTATGAACACTGAAGCTTTCTTT.

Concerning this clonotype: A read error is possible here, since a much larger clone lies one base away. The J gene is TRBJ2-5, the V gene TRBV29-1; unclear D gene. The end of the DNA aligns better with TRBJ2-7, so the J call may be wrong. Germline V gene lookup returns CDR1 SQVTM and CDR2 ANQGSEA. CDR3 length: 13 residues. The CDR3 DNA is TGCAGCGTCTCCGGTACGGATATCCACGAGCAGTACTTC. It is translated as CSVSGTDIHEQYF.

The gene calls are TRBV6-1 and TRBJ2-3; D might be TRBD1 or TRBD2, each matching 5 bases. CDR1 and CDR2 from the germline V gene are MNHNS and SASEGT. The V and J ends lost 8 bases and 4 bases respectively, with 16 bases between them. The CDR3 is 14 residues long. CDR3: CASVRDPPPDTQYF. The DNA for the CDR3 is TGTGCCAGCGTCCGGGACCCCCCACCAGATACGCAGTATTTT.

CDR3 coding DNA: TGTGCCACCAGTGCGGCTAGCGGGCCCTACAATGAGCAGTTCTTC. Translated: CATSAASGPYNEQFF. The V and J genes are TRBV24-1 and TRBJ2-1; 8 bases are shared with TRBD2. Germline V gives CDR1 KGHDR, CDR2 SFDVKD. The CDR3 is made up of 15 amino acids. V trimming: 5 bases; J trimming: 2 bases; junction bases outside the gene matches: 4.

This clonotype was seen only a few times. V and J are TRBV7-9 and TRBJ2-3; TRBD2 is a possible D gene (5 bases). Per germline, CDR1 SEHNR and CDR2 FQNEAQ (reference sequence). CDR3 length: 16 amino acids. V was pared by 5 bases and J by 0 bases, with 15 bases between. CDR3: CASSPRGKFSTDTQYF. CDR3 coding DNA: TGTGCCAGCAGCCCCCGAGGGAAGTTTAGCACAGATACGCAGTATTTT. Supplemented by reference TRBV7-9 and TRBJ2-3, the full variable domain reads DTGVSQNPRHKITKRGQNVTFRCDPISEHNRLYWYRQTLGQGPEFLTYFQNEAQLEKSRLLSDRFSAERPKGSFSTLEIQRTEQGDSAMYLCASSPRGKFSTDTQYFGPGTRLTVL.

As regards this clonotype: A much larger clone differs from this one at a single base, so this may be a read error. CDR3 nucleotides: TGTGCCAGCAGCCAAAATTCCGGGACCTCAGAGACCCAGTTCTTC. This sequence encodes CASSQNSGTSETQFF. The chain couples TRBV3-1 to TRBJ2-1, with D perhaps TRBD1 or TRBD2 (5 bases each). The CDR3 extends over 15 amino acids. V lost 2 bases and J lost 13, with 21 bases in between. The V gene's germline CDR1 is LGHDT and CDR2 YNNKEL (reference sequence).

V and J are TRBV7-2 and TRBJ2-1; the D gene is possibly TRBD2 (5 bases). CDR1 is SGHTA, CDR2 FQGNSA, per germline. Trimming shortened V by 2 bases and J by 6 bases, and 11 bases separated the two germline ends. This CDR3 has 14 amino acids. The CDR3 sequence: CASSLLPLANEQFF. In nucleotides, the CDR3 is TGTGCCAGCAGCTTACTCCCCCTAGCCAATGAGCAGTTCTTC.